This passage covers 13 T cell receptor beta chains from one sample sequenced in a study of OX40 agonist ivuxolimab in advanced cancers. The protocol was immunoSEQ multiplex PCR, while the TCRdb copy is restricted to in-frame clones and leaves out a portion. The data contain around 84,000 clones, roughly 90% of them seen just once; the ten biggest clones take up 0.53%. The sequenced sample was CD4+ or CD8+ T cells sorted from blood, obtained in a trial of the OX40 agonist ivuxolimab. The receptors here all came from an adult with an advanced solid tumor such as melanoma, head and neck, liver or kidney cancer.

This chain joins TRBV5-1 and TRBJ2-1; D not resolved. CDR3 size: 16 residues. CDR1 SGHRS and CDR2 YFSETQ come from the germline V gene. V was pared by 4 bases and J by 0 bases, with 14 bases between. Here the CDR3 DNA reads TGCGCCAGCAGCGCCGCAGAACTCACCTCCTACAATGAGCAGTTCTTC. It translates to CASSAAELTSYNEQFF. The complete variable domain, with remaining parts taken from reference TRBV5-1 and TRBJ2-1, reads KAGVTQTPRYLIKTRGQQVTLSCSPISGHRSVSWYQQTPGQGLQFLFEYFSETQRNKGNFPGRFSGRQFSNSRSEMNVSTLELGDSALYLCASSAAELTSYNEQFFGPGTRLTVL.

The rearrangement uses TRBV19 and TRBJ1-3, with D unresolved. CDR1 LNHDA and CDR2 SQIVND come from the germline V gene (reference sequence). This CDR3 is 16 amino acids long. Trimming shortened V by 0 bases and J by 3 bases, and 12 bases separated the two germline ends. Here the CDR3 reads CASSIDAVGNGNTIYF. CDR3 in DNA: TGTGCCAGTAGTATAGATGCGGTGGGGAATGGAAACACCATATATTTT.

This chain uses TRBV19 with TRBJ2-6; TRBD1 matches at 10 bases. The length of the CDR3 is 15 residues. Germline values: CDR1 LNHDA, CDR2 SQIVND (reference sequence). After removal of 6 bases from V and 1 base from J, the junction contained 0 bases not matched to a gene. The CDR3 bases are TGTGCCAGTAGGGACAGGGGGTCTGGGGCCAACGTCCTGACTTTC. Its translation: CASRDRGSGANVLTF.

V usage is TRBV7-6 and J usage is TRBJ2-2, with D possibly TRBD2 on 6 matching bases. Trimming took 5 bases from V and 2 from J, leaving 12 bases between them. This CDR3 has 15 residues. From germline, CDR1 is SGHVS and CDR2 FNYEAQ. The DNA for the CDR3 is TGTGCCAGCAGCCTGACTAGACTAAACACCGGGGAGCTGTTTTTT. Translation gives CASSLTRLNTGELFF.

V gene TRBV4-3 combines with J gene TRBJ2-1; TRBD2 agrees at 10 bases. Germline loops: CDR1 LGHNA, CDR2 YSLEER. V lost 7 bases, J lost 8 bases, and 11 bases stayed unmatched. The CDR3 spans 15 residues. The CDR3 reads CASTRLAGEGHEQFF. CDR3 DNA sequence: TGCGCCAGCACCCGTCTAGCGGGAGAGGGTCATGAGCAGTTCTTC.

This chain connects TRBV14 to TRBJ2-2, with unresolved D. CDR1 and CDR2 (germline): SGHDN, FVKESK. The ends were cut back, 2 bases at V and 6 bases at J, with 7 bases in the middle. The CDR3 runs 13 residues. CDR3 sequence reads: CASSQTRPGELFF. CDR3 DNA sequence: TGTGCCAGCAGCCAAACCAGACCCGGGGAGCTGTTTTTT.

The chain recombines TRBV18 with TRBJ2-3; D might be TRBD1 or TRBD2, each matching 5 bases. Trimming cost V 1 base and J 2 bases, with 16 bases left between them. Germline V gene data show CDR1 as KGHSH and CDR2 as LQKENI. The CDR3 loop spans 17 amino acids. The CDR3 nucleotides read TGTGCCAGCTCACCACTTCAACCCGGGACCCACACAGATACGCAGTATTTT. Amino acids: CASSPLQPGTHTDTQYF.

The chain links TRBV4-3 to TRBJ2-3; D remains unclear. V lost 4 bases and J 0 bases, leaving 11 bases between the germline ends. Germline CDR1 and CDR2: LGHNA and YSLEER. This CDR3 is 15 amino acids long. CDR3 loop: CASSLDTASTDTQYF. The CDR3 region has the DNA TGCGCCAGCAGCCTCGACACCGCTAGCACAGATACGCAGTATTTT.

The chain couples TRBV6-5 to TRBJ2-7; 10 bases match TRBD1. CDR1 and CDR2 from the germline V gene are MNHEY and SVGAGI. CDR3 size: 14 residues. V trimming: 7 bases; J trimming: 1 base; junction bases outside the gene matches: 4. CDR3 sequence reads: CASKGQGGSYEQYF. The DNA for the CDR3 is TGTGCCAGCAAAGGACAGGGGGGTTCCTACGAGCAGTACTTC.

The rearrangement links TRBV19 to TRBJ2-2; weak D call: TRBD2 (6 bases). The CDR3 totals 16 residues. V was trimmed by 7 bases and J by 0 bases, leaving 15 bases between them. The germline V gene encodes CDR1 LNHDA and CDR2 SQIVND (reference sequence). The CDR3 here is CASKRMGGANTGELFF. As DNA, the CDR3 is TGTGCCAGTAAGAGGATGGGCGGGGCGAACACCGGGGAGCTGTTTTTT.

A single count supports this clone. This chain joins TRBV4-2 and TRBJ2-1, with TRBD2 matching 10 bases. This CDR3 region has 16 residues. Germline V gives CDR1 LGHNA, CDR2 YNFKEQ. V shed 1 base and J 10 bases; nucleotides not matched to a gene: 10. The CDR3 nucleotides are TGTGCCAGCAGCCAAGTATTGACTAGCGGGCGGACAGAGCAGTTCTTC. It is translated as CASSQVLTSGRTEQFF.

This chain uses TRBV2 with TRBJ2-1, with 8 bases identical to TRBD2. The CDR3 is 14 residues long. Losses at the gene ends were 8 bases for V and 4 bases for J; bases not matched to a gene: 7. Germline loops: CDR1 SNHLY, CDR2 FYNNEI. CDR3 amino acids: CASQGLAGYNEQFF. The CDR3 nucleotides are TGTGCCAGCCAAGGTCTAGCGGGTTACAATGAGCAGTTCTTC.

This chain links TRBV15 with TRBJ2-3; weak D call: TRBD2 (5 bases). The CDR3 is made up of 16 amino acids. Germline CDR1 reads LNHNV; CDR2 reads YYDKDF (reference sequence). V lost 2 bases to trimming and J lost 4 bases, with 16 bases between them. CDR3 nucleotides: TGTGCCACCAGCAGATCGACGGGGAGCGTTCCAGATACGCAGTATTTT. This gives the protein CATSRSTGSVPDTQYF.